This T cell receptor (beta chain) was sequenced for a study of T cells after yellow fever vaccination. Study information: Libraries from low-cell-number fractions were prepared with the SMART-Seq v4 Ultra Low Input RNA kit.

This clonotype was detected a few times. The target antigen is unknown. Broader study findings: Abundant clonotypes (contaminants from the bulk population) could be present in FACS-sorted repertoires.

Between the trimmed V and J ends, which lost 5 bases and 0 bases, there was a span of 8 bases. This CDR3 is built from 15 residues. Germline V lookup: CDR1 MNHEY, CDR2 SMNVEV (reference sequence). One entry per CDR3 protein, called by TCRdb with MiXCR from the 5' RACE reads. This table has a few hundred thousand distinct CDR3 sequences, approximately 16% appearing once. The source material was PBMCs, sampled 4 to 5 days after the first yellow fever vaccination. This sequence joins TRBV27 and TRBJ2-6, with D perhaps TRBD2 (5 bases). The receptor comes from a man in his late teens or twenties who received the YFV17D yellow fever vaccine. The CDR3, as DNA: TGTGCCAGCAGTGGACTGTCCTCTGGGGCCAACGTCCTGACTTTC. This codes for CASSGLSSGANVLTF.